The entry below describes one T cell receptor (beta chain). Measured with immunoSEQ multiplex PCR; TCRdb has only the in-frame clones, and not every one. Seen in this sample are roughly 190,000 clones; the ten most common clones hold 2% to 2.5%. This sample was taken from a study of control samples from healthy donors and cancer patients. The CDR3 extends over 15 amino acids. CDR1 and CDR2 from the germline V gene are MRHNA and SNTAGT. Trimming stripped 4 bases from V and 7 bases from J, with 17 bases between. The chain links TRBV6-4 to TRBJ2-1; possible D gene TRBD1, 5 bases. The receptor comes from a woman aged 25-40 years in good health. The specimen sequenced was blood. The CDR3: CASSVSGLIKNEQFF. DNA of the CDR3: TGTGCCAGCAGTGTGTCAGGGTTGATCAAGAATGAGCAGTTCTTC.